This T cell receptor beta chain was captured by sequencing in a study of PD-1 blockade in classical Hodgkin lymphoma. Study-wide results and caveats: Complete responders started with a diversity level that resembled newly diagnosed patients at baseline. The repertoire differences lack a defined cause, possibly disease activity or prior therapy. Newly diagnosed patients reportedly trailed healthy donors in baseline TCR diversity.

Points on this clone: Its specificity is unknown.

Germline loops: CDR1 LNHNV, CDR2 YYDKDF (reference sequence). V was clipped by 1 base and J by 5 bases, with 3 bases between them. This CDR3 region has 12 residues. Indicated time point: cycle 4 day 1 (C4D1), after 6 weeks of nivolumab. Relapse was seen in all patients after autologous stem cell transplantation, and brentuximab vedotin exposure was variable. CD4+ T cells were purified from thawed PBMCs by negative selection. Method: immunoSEQ multiplex PCR; TCRdb's copy keeps in-frame clones and lacks some. The sample consists of over 25,000 clones, about 85% of them appearing once. The sequence came from a human donor with classical Hodgkin lymphoma. Sequencing used CD4+ T cells from blood, obtained before the fourth cycle of nivolumab. The chain carries TRBV15 and TRBJ1-5; D gene uncertain. CDR3 sequence: CATSRVYQPQHF. The DNA of the CDR3 is TGTGCCACCAGCAGAGTTTATCAGCCCCAGCATTTT. The full variable domain, in which reference TRBV15 and TRBJ1-5 provide the parts outside the CDR3, is DAMVIQNPRYQVTQFGKPVTLSCSQTLNHNVMYWYQQKSSQAPKLLFHYYDKDFNNEADTPDNFQSRRPNTSFCFLDIRSPGLGDTAMYLCATSRVYQPQHFGDGTRLSIL.